The 19 T cell receptor beta chains presented below share a single source sample, sequenced in a study of prognosis after radiotherapy for stage I lung cancer. CDR3 of TCR beta was amplified from genomic DNA via a two-round multiplex PCR. First-round PCR amplification was performed with primers specific to each TRBV and TRBJ gene. MiXCR was run by TCRdb on the multiplex PCR reads, yielding one entry per CDR3 protein. This sample has about 59,000 distinct CDR3 sequences, with 26% found just once. Source: PBMCs, taken before or after stereotactic body radiation therapy (not recorded which). The receptors stem from a donor at least 50 years old with non-small cell lung cancer.

This clonotype was found many times. The chain has TRBV5-1 and TRBJ2-2; 10 bases map to TRBD1. The CDR3 loop spans 15 amino acids. Trimming cost V 2 bases and J 6 bases; bases outside gene matches: 4. Germline lookup yields CDR1 SGHRS and CDR2 YFSETQ. CDR3 in DNA: TGCGCCAGCAGCTTACGACAGGGGGCAGCCGGGGAGCTGTTTTTT. Its protein product is CASSLRQGAAGELFF.

This clonotype was seen repeatedly, ten times or more. This chain links TRBV6-1 with TRBJ2-7; D call uncertain. V was pared by 7 bases and J by 2 bases, with 12 bases between. Germline loops: CDR1 MNHNS, CDR2 SASEGT. CDR3 length: 13 residues. The CDR3 nucleotides read TGTGCCAGCACGATCCCGGCCACCTACGAGCAGTACTTC. Its translation: CASTIPATYEQYF.

In the case of this clonotype: The junction and the germline gene differ at one end; a read error may be behind it. This chain joins TRBV28 and TRBJ2-3, with D tentatively TRBD2 (6 bases). Germline-derived CDR1 and CDR2 are MDHEN and SYDVKM. This CDR3 region has 14 residues. The CDR3 loop reads CASSFRGVPDTHYF. The CDR3 bases are TGTGCCAGCAGTTTCCGCGGGGTGCCAGATACGCACTATTTT.

In this sample, this clonotype turned up many times. J is TRBJ2-7 and V is TRBV28, with 9 nucleotides matching TRBD1. Germline CDR1 is MDHEN and CDR2 is SYDVKM. After removal of 6 bases from V and 2 bases from J, the junction contained 5 bases not matched to a gene. The CDR3 contains 14 residues. CDR3 DNA: TGTGCCAGCAGGGCCGGGACAGGGCCCTACGAGCAGTACTTC. Its protein product is CASRAGTGPYEQYF.

There are many counts of this clonotype. The chain couples TRBV4-3 to TRBJ2-7; TRBD1 might be the D (5 bases). Germline V gives CDR1 LGHNA, CDR2 YSLEER. The ends were cut back, 1 base at V and 3 bases at J, with 16 bases in the middle. The CDR3 contains 16 residues. This chain's CDR3 is CASSQAAGGHFYEQYF. CDR3 bases: TGCGCCAGCAGCCAAGCCGCCGGCGGACACTTCTACGAGCAGTACTTC.

Turning to this clonotype: With only one base between it and a far larger clone, this is likely a read error. The J gene is TRBJ2-3, the V gene TRBV6-5; the D is unclear. CDR3 length: 16 amino acids. CDR1 MNHEY and CDR2 SVGAGI come from the germline V gene. V lost 6 bases to trimming and J lost 0 bases, with 16 bases between them. The CDR3 loop reads CASSRLRLTSTDTQYF. For the CDR3, the DNA is TGTGCCAGCAGCCGCTTGCGACTTACTAGCACAGATACGCAGTATTTT.

This clonotype occurred many times. J is TRBJ1-2 and V is TRBV6-1; TRBD1 matches at 8 bases. V was clipped by 4 bases and J by 4 bases; unmatched bases: 8. From germline, CDR1 is MNHNS and CDR2 SASEGT. This CDR3 has 15 residues. The CDR3, as DNA: TGTGCCAGCAGTGGAAAAACAGGGGGTGGCTATGGCTACACCTTC. This codes for CASSGKTGGGYGYTF.

This clonotype came up many times. This rearrangement joins TRBV18 to TRBJ1-1, with D perhaps TRBD1 (6 bases). From germline, CDR1 is KGHSH and CDR2 LQKENI. The CDR3 consists of 12 residues. Trimming took 6 bases from V and 7 from J, leaving 12 bases between them. The DNA of the CDR3 is TGTGCCAGCTCTTCGACAGGTTATGAAGCTTTCTTT. Encoded protein: CASSSTGYEAFF.

Notes on this clonotype: The likely explanation is a read error, given a far larger clone one base away. The V and J genes are TRBV6-9 and TRBJ2-7; D unclear. The CDR3 consists of 12 residues. Germline values: CDR1 MNHGY, CDR2 SVAAGI. The DNA for the CDR3 is TGTGCCAGCCGTTACGTAGGGCACGAGCAGTACTTC. Its protein product is CASRYVGHEQYF.

Ten or more counts support this clonotype. The chain uses TRBV5-1 and TRBJ2-3; D not certain. The germline V and J ends were trimmed by 5 bases and 3 bases, with 4 bases remaining between them. The CDR3 is 11 residues long. The germline gives CDR1 SGHRS, CDR2 YFSETQ. The CDR3 coding sequence is TGCGCCAGCAGGGAAACAGATACGCAGTATTTT. Encoded protein: CASRETDTQYF.

About this clonotype itself: The junction departs from germline at one end; a sequencing error may be responsible. The chain employs TRBV6-2 or TRBV6-3 and TRBJ2-2; 10 bases match TRBD2. The CDR3 runs to 15 residues. CDR1 is MNHEY and CDR2 is SVGEGT in the germline V gene. For the CDR3, the DNA is TGTGCCAACAGTCAAACTAGCGGGAACACCGGTGAGCTGTTTTTT. It specifies CANSQTSGNTGELFF.

This clonotype was seen repeatedly, ten times or more. The chain employs TRBV20-1 and TRBJ2-2, with D hard to call. The germline gives CDR1 DFQATT, CDR2 SNEGSKA (reference sequence). Between the trimmed V and J ends, which lost 6 bases and 7 bases, there was a span of 21 bases. This CDR3 spans 15 amino acids. This CDR3 is CSAGRILRMGGELFF. In nucleotides, the CDR3 is TGCAGTGCAGGACGGATTCTTCGTATGGGCGGGGAGCTGTTTTTT.

This clonotype was recorded at least ten times. The chain carries TRBV9 and TRBJ1-6, with D unresolved. CDR3 length: 15 residues. The germline V gene has CDR1 SGDLS and CDR2 YYNGEE. V was shortened by 4 bases and J by 2 bases, with 10 bases between the two germline ends. The CDR3 is CASSPSQTYNSPLHF. CDR3 sequence (DNA): TGTGCCAGCAGCCCCAGCCAAACCTATAATTCACCCCTCCACTTT.

This clonotype was seen repeatedly, ten times or more. The chain carries TRBV5-1 and TRBJ2-2, with TRBD1 matching over 7 bases. V was pared by 4 bases and J by 4 bases, with 7 bases of the junction left unmatched. The CDR3 loop spans 15 amino acids. The germline gives CDR1 SGHRS, CDR2 YFSETQ. CDR3 sequence (DNA): TGCGCCAGCAGCCGGGACAGCACTAGCACCGGGGAGCTGTTTTTT. This codes for CASSRDSTSTGELFF.

This clonotype appeared many times. V gene TRBV7-9 combines with J gene TRBJ1-2; TRBD1 agrees at 7 bases. V was clipped by 4 bases and J by 7 bases; unmatched bases: 0. The CDR3 runs 11 residues. Germline assignment: CDR1 SEHNR and CDR2 FQNEAQ (reference sequence). In DNA form, the CDR3 reads TGTGCCAGCAGCTACAGGGGTGGCTACACCTTC. It encodes CASSYRGGYTF.

There are many counts of this clonotype. The chain employs TRBV19 and TRBJ2-7, with 8 bases matching TRBD1. The germline CDR1 and CDR2 sequences are LNHDA and SQIVND (reference sequence). CDR3 length: 13 amino acids. J was trimmed by 2 bases and V by 9 bases; bases with no gene match: 6. The CDR3 sequence is CASSDREAYEQYF. CDR3 nucleotide sequence: TGTGCCAGCTCGGACAGGGAGGCCTACGAGCAGTACTTC. Using reference TRBV19 and TRBJ2-7 for the parts outside the CDR3, the full variable domain is DGGITQSPKYLFRKEGQNVTLSCEQNLNHDAMYWYRQDPGQGLRLIYYSQIVNDFQKGDIAEGYSVSREKKESFPLTVTSAQKNPTAFYLCASSDREAYEQYFGPGTRLTVT.

This CDR3 is CASRPLGLMNTEAFF. The CDR3 bases are TGTGCCAGCAGACCGCTGGGACTGATGAACACTGAAGCTTTCTTT. The chain recombines TRBV9 with TRBJ1-1; D might be TRBD1 (5 bases). Germline V gives CDR1 SGDLS, CDR2 YYNGEE. The length of the CDR3 is 15 residues. Trimming took off 5 bases at V and 0 bases at J, with 14 bases between the two ends.

As concerns this clonotype: A far larger clone is off by one base, so a read error is likely. The conserved phenylalanine or tryptophan is not found at the CDR3 terminus, so this likely reflects a read error. CDR3 bases: TGTGCCAGCAGTTCACAGGGGAAAGCTGAAGCTTTCCTT. It codes for CASSSQGKAEAFL. The chain combines TRBV6-2 or TRBV6-3 with TRBJ1-1; 7 bases line up with TRBD1. V lost 4 bases, J lost 6 bases, and 5 bases stayed unmatched. The CDR3 length is 13 residues. Per germline, CDR1 MNHEY and CDR2 SVGEGT.

V is TRBV19 and J is TRBJ1-4; the D is unclear. V lost 5 bases and J 8 bases, leaving 18 bases between the germline ends. The CDR3 is made up of 15 amino acids. Germline V gene lookup returns CDR1 LNHDA and CDR2 SQIVND (reference sequence). In DNA, the CDR3 is TGTGCCAGTAGTCAAGGGCCTCACCGTCAGGAAAAACTGTTTTTT. Encoded protein: CASSQGPHRQEKLFF.